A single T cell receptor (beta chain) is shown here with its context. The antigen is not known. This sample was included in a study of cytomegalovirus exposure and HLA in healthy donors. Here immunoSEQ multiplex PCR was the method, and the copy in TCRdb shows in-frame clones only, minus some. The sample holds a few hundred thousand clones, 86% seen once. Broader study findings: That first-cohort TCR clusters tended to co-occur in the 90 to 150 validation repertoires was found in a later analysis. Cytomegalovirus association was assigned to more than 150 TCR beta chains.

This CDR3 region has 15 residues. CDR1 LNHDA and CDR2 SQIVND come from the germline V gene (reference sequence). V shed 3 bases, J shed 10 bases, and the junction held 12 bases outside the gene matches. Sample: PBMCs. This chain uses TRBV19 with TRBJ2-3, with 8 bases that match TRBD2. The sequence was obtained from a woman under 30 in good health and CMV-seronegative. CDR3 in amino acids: CASSIDQTGTRAQYF. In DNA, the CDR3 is TGTGCCAGTAGTATTGACCAAACCGGGACTAGGGCGCAGTATTTT.